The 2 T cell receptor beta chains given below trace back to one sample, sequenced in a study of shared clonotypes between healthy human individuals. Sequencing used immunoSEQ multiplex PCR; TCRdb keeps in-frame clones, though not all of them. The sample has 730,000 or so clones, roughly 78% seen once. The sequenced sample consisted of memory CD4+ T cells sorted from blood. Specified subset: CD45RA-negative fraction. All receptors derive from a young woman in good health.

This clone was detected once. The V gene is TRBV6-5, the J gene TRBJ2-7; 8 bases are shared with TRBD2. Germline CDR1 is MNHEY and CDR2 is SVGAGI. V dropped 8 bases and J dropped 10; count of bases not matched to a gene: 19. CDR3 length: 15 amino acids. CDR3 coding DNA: TGTGCCAGCGCCCCCGTGGAAGCGGGAGAGGTTTCCCAGTACTTC. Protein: CASAPVEAGEVSQYF.

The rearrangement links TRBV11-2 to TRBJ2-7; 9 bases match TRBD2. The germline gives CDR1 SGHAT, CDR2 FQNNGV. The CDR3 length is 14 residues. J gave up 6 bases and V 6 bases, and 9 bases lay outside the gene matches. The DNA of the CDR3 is TGTGCCAGCAGACTTAGCGGGAGAATGGCCGAGCAGTACTTC. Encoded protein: CASRLSGRMAEQYF.